This note documents a single TCR beta chain sequence. The antigen is undetermined. The PCR employed 60 Vbeta primers together with 13 Jbeta primers. Authors' data handling: Later work found 65 million to 100 million unique TCR beta chains, with roughly 11 million shared. The protocol was immunoSEQ multiplex PCR, while the TCRdb copy is restricted to in-frame clones and leaves out a portion. Clone size and the V and J calls come from that table; the DNA yielded D and trimming. The data hold tens of thousands of clones, with 81% observed a single time. This entry comes from a study of cytomegalovirus exposure and HLA in healthy donors. Per the germline V gene, CDR1 is SNHLY and CDR2 is FYNNEI. V lost 8 bases and J 2 bases, leaving 10 bases between the germline ends. The CDR3 is made up of 13 amino acids. Study findings and constraints: In the analysis, some V segments, TRBV6-2 and TRBV6-3 included, were excluded as indistinguishable.

Sequencing was done on a sample of PBMCs. The chain employs TRBV2 and TRBJ2-1, with D possibly being TRBD1 (6 bases). This receptor was identified in a girl aged 2 to 10 in good health and CMV-seropositive. This CDR3 reads CASGNRAYNEQFF. The CDR3 coding sequence is TGTGCCAGCGGAAACAGGGCCTACAATGAGCAGTTCTTC. The complete variable domain, with remaining parts taken from reference TRBV2 and TRBJ2-1, reads EPEVTQTPSHQVTQMGQEVILRCVPISNHLYFYWYRQILGQKVEFLVSFYNNEISEKSEIFDDQFSVERPDGSNFTLKIRSTKLEDSAMYFCASGNRAYNEQFFGPGTRLTVL.